These 5 T cell receptor beta chains were sequenced from one sample in a study of cytomegalovirus exposure and HLA in healthy donors. Repertoires were generated with immunoSEQ multiplex PCR, while TCRdb's copy carries only in-frame clones and drops some. The data show 60,000 to 65,000 clones, about 96% seen once. Material: PBMCs. The receptors originated from a woman between 18 and 30 years old in good health and CMV-seronegative.

This rearrangement joins TRBV27 to TRBJ2-1; D is possibly TRBD2 (6 bases). The CDR3 covers 13 residues. Trimming shortened V by 8 bases and J by 5 bases, and 13 bases separated the two germline ends. CDR1 and CDR2 (germline): MNHEY, SMNVEV (reference sequence). CDR3 bases: TGTGCCAGCCCCCCGGGGGTAAACAATGAGCAGTTCTTC. This sequence encodes CASPPGVNNEQFF.

J is TRBJ1-5 and V is TRBV27; 7 bases match TRBD1. CDR1 is MNHEY and CDR2 is SMNVEV in the germline V gene (reference sequence). The ends lost 7 bases at V and 6 bases at J; junction bases unmatched: 9. The CDR3 length is 14 residues. This CDR3 is CASTWTGGIQPQHF. CDR3 nucleotide sequence: TGTGCCAGCACCTGGACAGGCGGGATTCAGCCCCAGCATTTT.

J is TRBJ1-4 and V is TRBV14, with 10 bases matching TRBD1. The V segment lost 5 bases and the J segment 6 bases; nucleotides outside the gene matches: 9. The CDR3 is 16 amino acids. Per germline, CDR1 SGHDN and CDR2 FVKESK. In nucleotides, the CDR3 is TGTGCCAGCAGCGATTTTTTTGGACAGGGGGATGAAAAACTGTTTTTT. It codes for CASSDFFGQGDEKLFF.

This chain joins TRBV29-1 and TRBJ2-7; D might be TRBD1 (6 bases). V gave up 7 bases and J gave up 2 bases, with 9 bases separating them. Germline lookup yields CDR1 SQVTM and CDR2 ANQGSEA. The CDR3 has 11 amino acids. This CDR3 reads CSARGPYEQYF. CDR3 sequence (DNA): TGCAGCGCCAGGGGCCCCTACGAGCAGTACTTC.

The chain combines TRBV5-1 with TRBJ2-7, with TRBD2 matching 8 bases. The CDR3 consists of 18 residues. Germline CDR1 and CDR2: SGHRS and YFSETQ. The ends lost 6 bases at V and 6 bases at J; junction bases unmatched: 23. The CDR3 reads CASNPSGGSAGGMVEQYF. The CDR3 DNA sequence: TGCGCCAGCAACCCATCTGGGGGATCGGCGGGAGGTATGGTCGAGCAGTACTTC. The complete variable domain, with remaining parts taken from reference TRBV5-1 and TRBJ2-7, reads KAGVTQTPRYLIKTRGQQVTLSCSPISGHRSVSWYQQTPGQGLQFLFEYFSETQRNKGNFPGRFSGRQFSNSRSEMNVSTLELGDSALYLCASNPSGGSAGGMVEQYFGPGTRLTVT.